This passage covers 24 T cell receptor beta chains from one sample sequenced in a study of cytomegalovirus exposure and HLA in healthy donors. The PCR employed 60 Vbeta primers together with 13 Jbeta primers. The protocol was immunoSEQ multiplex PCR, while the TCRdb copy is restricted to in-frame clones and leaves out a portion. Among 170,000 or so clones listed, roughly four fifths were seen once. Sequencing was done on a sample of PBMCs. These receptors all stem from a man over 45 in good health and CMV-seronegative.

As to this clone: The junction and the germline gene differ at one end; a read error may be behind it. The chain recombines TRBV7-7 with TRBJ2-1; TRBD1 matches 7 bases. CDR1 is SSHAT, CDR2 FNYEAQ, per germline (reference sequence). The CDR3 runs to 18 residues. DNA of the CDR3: TGTGCTAGCAGCTTAGAAGTGGGTGGGACAGCGACCTACAATGAGCAGTTCTTC. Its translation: CASSLEVGGTATYNEQFF.

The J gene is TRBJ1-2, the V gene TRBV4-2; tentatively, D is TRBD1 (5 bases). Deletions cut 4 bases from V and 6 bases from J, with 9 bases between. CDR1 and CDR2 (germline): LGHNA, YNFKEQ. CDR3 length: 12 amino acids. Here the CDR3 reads CASSPRGDGYTF. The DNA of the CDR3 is TGTGCCAGCAGCCCTCGGGGGGATGGCTACACCTTC.

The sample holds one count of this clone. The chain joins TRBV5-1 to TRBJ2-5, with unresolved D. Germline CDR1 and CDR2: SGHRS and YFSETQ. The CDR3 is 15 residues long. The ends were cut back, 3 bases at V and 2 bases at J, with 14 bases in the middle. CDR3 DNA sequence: TGCGCCAGCAGCTGGGCTGGGCGCCTTCAAGAGACCCAGTACTTC. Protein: CASSWAGRLQETQYF.

CDR3 DNA sequence: TGTGCCAGCAGTTTGTGGGACAGTAACTCCTACGAGCAGTACTTC. Translation: CASSLWDSNSYEQYF. The rearrangement uses TRBV28 and TRBJ2-7; TRBD1 aligns across 7 bases. Germline V gene lookup returns CDR1 MDHEN and CDR2 SYDVKM. V gave up 3 bases and J gave up 0 bases; unmatched junction bases: 5. The CDR3 has 15 amino acids.

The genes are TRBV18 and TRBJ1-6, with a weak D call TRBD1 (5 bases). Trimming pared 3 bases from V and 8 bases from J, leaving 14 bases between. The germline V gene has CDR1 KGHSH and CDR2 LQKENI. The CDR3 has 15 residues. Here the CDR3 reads CASSPRVGQDSPLHF. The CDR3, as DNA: TGTGCCAGCTCACCCAGGGTAGGGCAGGATTCACCCCTCCACTTT.

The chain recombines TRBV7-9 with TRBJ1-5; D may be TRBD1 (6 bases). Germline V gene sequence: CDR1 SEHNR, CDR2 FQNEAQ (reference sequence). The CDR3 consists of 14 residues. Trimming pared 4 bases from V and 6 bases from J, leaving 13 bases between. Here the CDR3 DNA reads TGTGCCAGCAGCTCACAGGGTGTAGGTCAGCCCCAGCATTTT. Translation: CASSSQGVGQPQHF.

DNA of the CDR3: TGTGCCAGCAGCATCGATGTTCGAGGCTCTGGGGCCAACGTCCTGACTTTC. This gives the protein CASSIDVRGSGANVLTF. The chain combines TRBV11-1 with TRBJ2-6, with D hard to call. The V gene lost 5 bases and the J gene lost 0 bases, with 14 bases spanning the gap. Germline values: CDR1 SGHAT, CDR2 FQDESV (reference sequence). The length of the CDR3 is 17 residues.

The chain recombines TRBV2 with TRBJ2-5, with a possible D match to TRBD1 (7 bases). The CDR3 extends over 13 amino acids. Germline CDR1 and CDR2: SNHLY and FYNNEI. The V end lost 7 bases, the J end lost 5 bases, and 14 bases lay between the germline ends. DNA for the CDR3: TGTGCCAGCAACTCACAGGGGAGGGAGACCCAGTACTTC. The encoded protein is CASNSQGRETQYF.

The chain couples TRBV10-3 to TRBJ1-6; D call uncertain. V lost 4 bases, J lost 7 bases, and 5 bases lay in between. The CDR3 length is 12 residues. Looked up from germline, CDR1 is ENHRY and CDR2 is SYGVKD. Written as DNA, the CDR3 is TGTGCCATCAGTGCCCGGAATTCACCCCTCCACTTT. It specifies CAISARNSPLHF.

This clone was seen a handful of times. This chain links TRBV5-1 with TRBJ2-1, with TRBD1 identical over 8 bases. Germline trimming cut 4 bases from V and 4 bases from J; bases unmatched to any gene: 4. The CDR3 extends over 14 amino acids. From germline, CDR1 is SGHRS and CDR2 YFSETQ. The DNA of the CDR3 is TGCGCCAGCAGCCGACAGGGGATTTACAATGAGCAGTTCTTC. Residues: CASSRQGIYNEQFF.

DNA of the CDR3: TGCGCCAGCAGCCGGAAAACCACAGGTTTAGGTGAGCAGTTCTTC. This encodes CASSRKTTGLGEQFF. The chain joins TRBV4-3 to TRBJ2-1; possible D gene TRBD1, 5 bases. From germline, CDR1 is LGHNA and CDR2 YSLEER. The V end lost 4 bases, the J end lost 9 bases, and 19 bases lay between the germline ends. CDR3 length: 15 residues.

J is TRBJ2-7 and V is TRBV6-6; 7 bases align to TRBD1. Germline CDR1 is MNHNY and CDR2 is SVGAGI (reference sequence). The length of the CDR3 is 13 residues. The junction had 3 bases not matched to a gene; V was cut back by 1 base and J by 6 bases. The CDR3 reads CASSYLTGSEQYF. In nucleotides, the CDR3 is TGTGCCAGCAGTTACTTGACAGGGTCCGAGCAGTACTTC.

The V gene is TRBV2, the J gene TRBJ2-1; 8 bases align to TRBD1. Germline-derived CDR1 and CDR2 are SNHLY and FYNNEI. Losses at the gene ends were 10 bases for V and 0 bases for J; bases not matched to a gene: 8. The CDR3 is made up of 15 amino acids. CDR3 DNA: TGTGCCACGGGACAGGAAGGAAGCTCCTACAATGAGCAGTTCTTC. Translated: CATGQEGSSYNEQFF. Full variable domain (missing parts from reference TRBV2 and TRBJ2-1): EPEVTQTPSHQVTQMGQEVILRCVPISNHLYFYWYRQILGQKVEFLVSFYNNEISEKSEIFDDQFSVERPDGSNFTLKIRSTKLEDSAMYFCATGQEGSSYNEQFFGPGTRLTVL.

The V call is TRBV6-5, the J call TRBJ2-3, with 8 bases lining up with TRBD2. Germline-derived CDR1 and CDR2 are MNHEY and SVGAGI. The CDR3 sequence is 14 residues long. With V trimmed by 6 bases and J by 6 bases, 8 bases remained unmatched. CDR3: CASRPSGGRDTQYF. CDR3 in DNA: TGTGCCAGCAGGCCCTCGGGGGGGCGGGATACGCAGTATTTT.

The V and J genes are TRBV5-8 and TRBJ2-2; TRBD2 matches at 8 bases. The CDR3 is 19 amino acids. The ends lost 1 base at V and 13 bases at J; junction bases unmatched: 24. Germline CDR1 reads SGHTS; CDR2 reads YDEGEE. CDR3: CASSLLASARGSAGGVLFF. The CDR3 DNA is TGTGCCAGCAGCTTGCTTGCGAGCGCCAGGGGTTCCGCGGGGGGCGTGCTGTTTTTT.

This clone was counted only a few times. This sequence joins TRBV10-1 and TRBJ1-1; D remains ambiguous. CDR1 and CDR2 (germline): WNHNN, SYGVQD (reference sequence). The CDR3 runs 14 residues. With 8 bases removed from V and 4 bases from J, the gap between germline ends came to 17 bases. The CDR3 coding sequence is TGCGCCAGCTCCCGCGGGGATAGCACCACTGAAGCTTTCTTT. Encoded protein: CASSRGDSTTEAFF.

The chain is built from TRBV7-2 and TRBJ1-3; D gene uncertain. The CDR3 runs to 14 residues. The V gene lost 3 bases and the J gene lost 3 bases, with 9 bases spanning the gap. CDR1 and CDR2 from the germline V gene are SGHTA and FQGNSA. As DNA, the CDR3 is TGTGCCAGCAGCTTGTGGGGAGTTGGAAACACCATATATTTT. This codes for CASSLWGVGNTIYF.

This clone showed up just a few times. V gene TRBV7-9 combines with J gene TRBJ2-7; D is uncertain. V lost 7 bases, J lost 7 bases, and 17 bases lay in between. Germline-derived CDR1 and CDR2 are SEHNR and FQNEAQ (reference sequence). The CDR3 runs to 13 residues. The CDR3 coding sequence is TGTGCCAGCACCATAAAATCAGACGGGGAGCAGTACTTC. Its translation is CASTIKSDGEQYF.

In nucleotides, the CDR3 is TGTGCCAGCTCACCTGGGGAGGGACAGGGTCTCTCCTACGAGCAGTACTTC. This codes for CASSPGEGQGLSYEQYF. The chain combines TRBV18 with TRBJ2-7; TRBD1 matches at 9 bases. The CDR3 runs to 17 residues. J was trimmed by 0 bases and V by 3 bases; bases with no gene match: 9. The germline V gene has CDR1 KGHSH and CDR2 LQKENI.

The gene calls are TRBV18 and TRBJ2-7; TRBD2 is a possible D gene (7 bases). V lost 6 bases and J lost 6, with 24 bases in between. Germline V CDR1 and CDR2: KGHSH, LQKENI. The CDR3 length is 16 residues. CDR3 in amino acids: CASSATDGGGLGEQYF. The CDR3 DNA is TGTGCCAGCTCCGCGACGGATGGCGGGGGCTTGGGCGAGCAGTACTTC.

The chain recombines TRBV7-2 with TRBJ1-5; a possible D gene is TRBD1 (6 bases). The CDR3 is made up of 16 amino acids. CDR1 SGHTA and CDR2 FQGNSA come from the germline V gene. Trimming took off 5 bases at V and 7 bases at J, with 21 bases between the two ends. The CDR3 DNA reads TGTGCCAGCAGCCCCCGGCGGGCAGGGGCCGAACAGCCCCAGCATTTT. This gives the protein CASSPRRAGAEQPQHF.

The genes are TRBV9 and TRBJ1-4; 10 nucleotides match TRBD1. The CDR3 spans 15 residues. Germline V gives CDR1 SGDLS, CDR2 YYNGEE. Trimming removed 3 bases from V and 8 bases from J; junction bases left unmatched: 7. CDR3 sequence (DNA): TGTGCCAGCAGCGCCGTCGGGACAGGGGTCGAAAAACTGTTTTTT. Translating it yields CASSAVGTGVEKLFF. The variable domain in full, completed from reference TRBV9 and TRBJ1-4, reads DSGVTQTPKHLITATGQRVTLRCSPRSGDLSVYWYQQSLDQGLQFLIQYYNGEERAKGNILERFSAQQFPDLHSELNLSSLELGDSALYFCASSAVGTGVEKLFFGSGTQLSVL.

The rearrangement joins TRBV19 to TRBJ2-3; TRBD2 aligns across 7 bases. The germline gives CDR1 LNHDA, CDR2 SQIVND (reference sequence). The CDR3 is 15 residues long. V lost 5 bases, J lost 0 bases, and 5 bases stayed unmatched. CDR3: CASSQAGTSTDTQYF. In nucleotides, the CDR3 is TGTGCCAGTAGTCAAGCGGGGACTAGCACAGATACGCAGTATTTT.

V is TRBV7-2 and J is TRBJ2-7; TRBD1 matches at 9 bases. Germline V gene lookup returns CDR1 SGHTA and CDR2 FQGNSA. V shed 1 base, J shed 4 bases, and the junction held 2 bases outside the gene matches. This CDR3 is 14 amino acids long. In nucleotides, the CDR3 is TGTGCCAGCAGCTTAGGGACAGGGGTTTACGAGCAGTACTTC. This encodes CASSLGTGVYEQYF.